The 14 T cell receptor beta chains below come from one sample, sequenced in a study of blood T cell repertoires in COVID-19. The method was immunoSEQ multiplex PCR; TCRdb's version includes in-frame clones alone and lacks a portion of them. The repertoire holds about 60,000 clones, about 77% seen once, with less than 30% in the top ten. The specimen sequenced was peripheral blood. The receptors originated from a human donor in a cohort sampled during active COVID-19.

The CDR3 DNA reads as TGTGCCAGTAACATGGTGGGGCCCGATGGGGGCTACACCTTC. Translating gives CASNMVGPDGGYTF. This chain links TRBV19 with TRBJ1-2; D might be TRBD1 (5 bases). The CDR3 loop spans 14 amino acids. V gave up 7 bases and J gave up 8 bases, with 20 bases separating them. In germline, CDR1 is LNHDA, CDR2 SQIVND (reference sequence).

The gene calls are TRBV2 and TRBJ1-5; D call uncertain. Trimming removed 6 bases at V and 4 bases at J, with 10 bases between. CDR3 length equals 13 residues. Germline CDR1 SNHLY, CDR2 FYNNEI. As DNA, the CDR3 is TGTGCCAGCAGGTCTGAGCTTAATCAGCCCCAGCATTTT. As protein: CASRSELNQPQHF.

The chain combines TRBV7-2 with TRBJ1-6; TRBD1 aligns across 9 bases. Trimming at V came to 3 bases and at J to 9 bases, leaving 6 bases not matched to a gene. This CDR3 region has 15 residues. CDR1 and CDR2 from the germline V gene are SGHTA and FQGNSA. The CDR3 loop reads CASSFRDRETSPLHF. The CDR3 DNA sequence: TGTGCCAGCAGCTTCCGGGACAGGGAGACTTCACCCCTCCACTTT.

The rearrangement uses TRBV5-1 and TRBJ1-1, with a tentative D call TRBD1 (5 bases). Looked up from germline, CDR1 is SGHRS and CDR2 is YFSETQ. The CDR3 length is 13 residues. Trimming pared 1 base from V and 4 bases from J, leaving 8 bases between. In DNA, the CDR3 is TGCGCCAGCAGCTTGATAAGGGGCACTGAAGCTTTCTTT. Translation: CASSLIRGTEAFF. Complete variable domain (other parts from reference TRBV5-1 and TRBJ1-1): KAGVTQTPRYLIKTRGQQVTLSCSPISGHRSVSWYQQTPGQGLQFLFEYFSETQRNKGNFPGRFSGRQFSNSRSEMNVSTLELGDSALYLCASSLIRGTEAFFGQGTRLTVV.

The rearrangement uses TRBV3-1 (or the pseudogene TRBV3-2) and TRBJ1-2; D might be TRBD1 (6 bases). The CDR3 is made up of 14 amino acids. Germline assignment: CDR1 LGHDT and CDR2 YNNKEL (reference sequence). Trimming left V 3 bases short and J 8 bases short, with 16 bases between. CDR3 coding DNA: TGTGCCAGCAGCCATACAGGGTATGTAGGCGGCTACACCTTC. Translated: CASSHTGYVGGYTF.

The chain employs TRBV3-1 (or the pseudogene TRBV3-2) and TRBJ1-5; TRBD1 might be the D (5 bases). Deletions cut 4 bases from V and 4 bases from J, with 14 bases between. This CDR3 region has 15 residues. Per the germline V gene, CDR1 is LGHDT and CDR2 is YNNKEL (reference sequence). This chain's CDR3 is CASSPEFGGNQPQHF. As DNA, the CDR3 is TGTGCCAGCAGCCCGGAGTTCGGGGGGAATCAGCCCCAGCATTTT.

This clone was recorded a few times. J is TRBJ2-1 and V is TRBV15; 8 bases line up with TRBD2. With 3 bases clipped from V and 8 bases from J, the junction kept 9 bases outside the gene matches. The CDR3 sequence is 15 residues long. The germline V gene has CDR1 LNHNV and CDR2 YYDKDF (reference sequence). The CDR3 coding sequence is TGTGCCACCAGCAGTGCGCGGGAGGTCATCCATGAGCAGTTCTTC. It encodes CATSSAREVIHEQFF.

This rearrangement joins TRBV19 to TRBJ1-2, with a tentative D call TRBD1 (6 bases). From germline, CDR1 is LNHDA and CDR2 SQIVND (reference sequence). The CDR3 is 14 amino acids. The V end was cut by 7 bases, the J end by 0 bases, with 12 bases between. The CDR3 nucleotides read TGTGCCAGTACCTCGGACAGAGCTAACTATGGCTACACCTTC. This codes for CASTSDRANYGYTF.

This clone was counted once. Other DNA sequences in this specimen translate into the identical CDR3. The genes are TRBV12-3 or TRBV12-4 and TRBJ1-2; possibly TRBD1 for D (6 bases). The ends were cut back, 6 bases at V and 2 bases at J, with 10 bases in the middle. The CDR3 is 13 residues long. The CDR3 sequence: CASSPTGNYGYTF. The CDR3 coding sequence is TGTGCCAGCAGCCCGACAGGAAACTATGGCTACACCTTC.

The chain uses TRBV19 and TRBJ1-1; 7 bases line up with TRBD1. J lost 0 bases, V lost 5 bases, and 3 bases had no gene match. Looked up from germline, CDR1 is LNHDA and CDR2 is SQIVND (reference sequence). CDR3 length equals 14 residues. CDR3 loop: CASSLQGMNTEAFF. CDR3 sequence (DNA): TGTGCCAGTAGTTTACAGGGGATGAACACTGAAGCTTTCTTT.

The V and J genes are TRBV9 and TRBJ2-3; D call uncertain. Trimming removed 2 bases at V and 0 bases at J, with 7 bases between. Germline V CDR1 and CDR2: SGDLS, YYNGEE. The length of the CDR3 is 14 residues. CDR3 coding DNA: TGTGCCAGCAGCGTTACATATAGCACAGATACGCAGTATTTT. Amino acids: CASSVTYSTDTQYF.

The V call is TRBV9, the J call TRBJ2-5; 7 nucleotides align to TRBD2. The germline V gene has CDR1 SGDLS and CDR2 YYNGEE. This CDR3 is 16 amino acids long. The junction had 16 bases not matched to a gene; V was cut back by 4 bases and J by 7 bases. The CDR3, as DNA: TGTGCCAGCAGCACCACCGGGACTATCTCGGGAGTGACCCAGTACTTC. This sequence encodes CASSTTGTISGVTQYF.

The rearrangement links TRBV6-5 to TRBJ1-3; no clear D gene. V shed 2 bases and J shed 4 bases, with 9 bases lying between them. From germline, CDR1 is MNHEY and CDR2 SVGAGI. The CDR3 consists of 14 residues. CDR3 loop: CASSYAGSGNTIYF. The CDR3 coding sequence is TGTGCCAGCAGTTACGCGGGGTCCGGAAACACCATATATTTT.

The chain has TRBV7-2 and TRBJ1-2; 7 bases align to TRBD1. V gave up 1 base and J gave up 4 bases; unmatched junction bases: 3. The germline CDR1 and CDR2 sequences are SGHTA and FQGNSA. The CDR3 runs 14 residues. The CDR3 protein is CASSLGTGVYGYTF. DNA of the CDR3: TGTGCCAGCAGCTTAGGAACAGGGGTCTATGGCTACACCTTC.